One and the same sample provided the 5 T cell receptor beta chains below, sequenced in a study of T cell changes during pregnancy in multiple sclerosis. Data came from immunoSEQ multiplex PCR; TCRdb stores just in-frame clones and leaves some out. The table lists 47,000 or so clones, around 90% of them singletons, with about 2% in the top ten. Source: peripheral blood, taken in the first trimester of pregnancy. The receptors shown here come from a female donor with multiple sclerosis, enrolled in a pregnancy study.

V usage is TRBV2 and J usage is TRBJ2-7, with D maybe TRBD2 (7 bases). Germline V lookup: CDR1 SNHLY, CDR2 FYNNEI. The CDR3 has 14 residues. CDR3 nucleotide sequence: TGTGCTACACGATGGGGAGGGGGGGCTGTCGAGCAGTACTTC. Translated: CATRWGGGAVEQYF.

The chain employs TRBV11-2 and TRBJ2-3; D is ambiguous. This CDR3 spans 15 amino acids. The V gene's germline CDR1 is SGHAT and CDR2 FQNNGV. Trimming removed 9 bases from V and 0 bases from J, with 16 bases in between. The CDR3 region is CASRPIGPSTDTQYF. For the CDR3, the DNA is TGTGCCAGTAGGCCGATTGGGCCTAGCACAGATACGCAGTATTTT.

This clone was seen only once. V usage is TRBV6-1 and J usage is TRBJ1-1; D might be TRBD1 (6 bases). V was shortened by 3 bases and J by 0 bases, with 11 bases between the two germline ends. This CDR3 has 15 amino acids. Looked up from germline, CDR1 is MNHNS and CDR2 is SASEGT. This CDR3 is CASSEGQGMNTEAFF. Written as DNA, the CDR3 is TGTGCCAGCAGTGAGGGGCAGGGGATGAACACTGAAGCTTTCTTT.

This chain uses TRBV10-3 with TRBJ1-3; weak D call: TRBD1 (5 bases). V shed 7 bases and J shed 2 bases, with 12 bases lying between them. This CDR3 comprises 14 residues. Germline V CDR1 and CDR2: ENHRY, SYGVKD. CDR3 region: CAINQGIPGNTIYF. DNA of the CDR3: TGTGCCATCAATCAGGGTATCCCTGGAAACACCATATATTTT.

This chain links TRBV4-3 with TRBJ2-7; D not certain. The CDR3 extends over 14 amino acids. Germline assignment: CDR1 LGHNA and CDR2 YSLEER. V lost 5 bases and J 0 bases, leaving 11 bases between the germline ends. The CDR3 reads CASSSGLSSYEQYF. The CDR3 region has the DNA TGCGCCAGCAGCTCGGGTCTTAGCTCCTACGAGCAGTACTTC.